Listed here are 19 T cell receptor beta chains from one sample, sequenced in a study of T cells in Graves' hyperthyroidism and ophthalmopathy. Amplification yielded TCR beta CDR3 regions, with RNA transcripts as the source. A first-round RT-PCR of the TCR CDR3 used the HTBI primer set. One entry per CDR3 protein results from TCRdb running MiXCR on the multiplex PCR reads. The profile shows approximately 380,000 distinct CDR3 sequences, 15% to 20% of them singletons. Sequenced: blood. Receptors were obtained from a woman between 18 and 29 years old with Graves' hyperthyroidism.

DNA of the CDR3: TGTGCCAGCAGTGAAAGGACGGTCTACGAAGCTTTCTTT. This translates into CASSERTVYEAFF. V is TRBV2 and J is TRBJ1-1; D uncertain. Germline-derived CDR1 and CDR2 are SNHLY and FYNNEI. The CDR3 length is 13 residues. Trimming removed 2 bases at V and 8 bases at J, with 12 bases between.

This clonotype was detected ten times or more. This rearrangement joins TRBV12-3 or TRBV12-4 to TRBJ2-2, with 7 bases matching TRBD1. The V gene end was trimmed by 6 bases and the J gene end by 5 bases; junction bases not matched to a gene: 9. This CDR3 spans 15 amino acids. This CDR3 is CASRRGGSDTGELFF. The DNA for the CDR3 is TGTGCCAGCAGACGAGGGGGCTCAGATACCGGGGAGCTGTTTTTT.

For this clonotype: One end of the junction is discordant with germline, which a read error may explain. The CDR3 is CSAKQTSGGTDSQYF. In DNA form, the CDR3 reads TGCAGTGCTAAACAGACTAGCGGGGGCACAGATTCGCAGTATTTT. The V gene is TRBV20-1, the J gene TRBJ2-3; 12 bases are a match to TRBD2. Germline V CDR1 and CDR2: DFQATT, SNEGSKA (reference sequence). This CDR3 has 15 amino acids.

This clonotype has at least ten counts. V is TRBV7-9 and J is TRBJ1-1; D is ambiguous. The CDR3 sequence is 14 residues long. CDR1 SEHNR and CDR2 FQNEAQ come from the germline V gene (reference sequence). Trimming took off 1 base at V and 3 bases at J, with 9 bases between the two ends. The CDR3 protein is CASSLEFSDTEAFF. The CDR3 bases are TGTGCCAGCAGCTTAGAGTTTAGCGACACTGAAGCTTTCTTT.

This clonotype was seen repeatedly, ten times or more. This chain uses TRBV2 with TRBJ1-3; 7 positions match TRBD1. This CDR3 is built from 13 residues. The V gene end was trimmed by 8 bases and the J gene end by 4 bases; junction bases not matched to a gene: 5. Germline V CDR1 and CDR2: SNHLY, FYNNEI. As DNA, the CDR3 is TGTGCCAGCGCAGGACAGGCGGGAAACACCATATATTTT. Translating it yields CASAGQAGNTIYF.

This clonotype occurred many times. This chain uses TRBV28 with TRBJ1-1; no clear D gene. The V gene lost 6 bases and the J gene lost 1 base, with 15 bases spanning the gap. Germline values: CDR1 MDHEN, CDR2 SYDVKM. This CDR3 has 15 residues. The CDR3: CASSRTTARNTEAFF. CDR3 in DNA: TGTGCCAGCAGCCGTACAACAGCTAGGAACACTGAAGCTTTCTTT.

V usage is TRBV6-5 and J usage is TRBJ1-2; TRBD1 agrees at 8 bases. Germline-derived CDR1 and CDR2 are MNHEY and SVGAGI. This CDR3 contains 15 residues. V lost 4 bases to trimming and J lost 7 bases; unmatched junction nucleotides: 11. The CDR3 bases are TGTGCCAGCAGTTCTTCCGGGACAGGCTGGCTTGGCTACACCTTC. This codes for CASSSSGTGWLGYTF.

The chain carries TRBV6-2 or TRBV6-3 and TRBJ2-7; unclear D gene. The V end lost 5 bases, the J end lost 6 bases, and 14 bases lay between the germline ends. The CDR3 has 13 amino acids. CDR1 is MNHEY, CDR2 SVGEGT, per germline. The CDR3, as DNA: TGTGCCAGCAGTGCCCAAGTCTTAGTCGAGCAGTACTTC. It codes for CASSAQVLVEQYF.

The CDR3 loop is CASSLGQGVWEQYF. The CDR3, as DNA: TGTGCCAGCAGCCTAGGACAGGGAGTTTGGGAGCAGTACTTC. The rearrangement links TRBV3-1 to TRBJ2-7; the match to TRBD1 covers 8 bases. J lost 7 bases, V lost 4 bases, and 9 bases had no gene match. Germline CDR1 and CDR2: LGHDT and YNNKEL (reference sequence). This CDR3 comprises 14 residues.

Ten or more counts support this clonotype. The CDR3 protein is CASSFRKTEAFF. The CDR3 coding sequence is TGTGCCAGCAGCTTCAGGAAAACTGAAGCTTTCTTT. The chain uses TRBV7-9 and TRBJ1-1; D gene unclear. The CDR3 loop spans 12 amino acids. Per the germline V gene, CDR1 is SEHNR and CDR2 is FQNEAQ (reference sequence). The V and J ends lost 3 bases and 5 bases respectively, with 7 bases between them.

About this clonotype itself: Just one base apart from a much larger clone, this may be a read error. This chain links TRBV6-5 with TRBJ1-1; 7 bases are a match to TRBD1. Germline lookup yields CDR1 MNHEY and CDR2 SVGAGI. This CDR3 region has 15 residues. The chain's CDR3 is CASSYAPRGNTEAVF. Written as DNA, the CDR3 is TGTGCCAGCAGTTACGCCCCCAGGGGGAACACTGAAGCTGTCTTT.

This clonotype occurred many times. In DNA, the CDR3 is TGTGCCCAGGGACAGGTGGGTACTGAAGCTTTCTTT. This codes for CAQGQVGTEAFF. V is TRBV30 and J is TRBJ1-1; 8 nucleotides align to TRBD1. V dropped 8 bases and J dropped 5; count of bases not matched to a gene: 7. This CDR3 spans 12 amino acids. Germline V gene lookup returns CDR1 GTSNPN and CDR2 SVGIG (reference sequence). Together with reference TRBV30 and TRBJ1-1, the CDR3 gives the full variable domain: SQTIHQWPATLVQPVGSPLSLECTVEGTSNPNLYWYRQAAGRGLQLLFYSVGIGQISSEVPQNLSASRPQDRQFILSSKKLLLSDSGFYLCAQGQVGTEAFFGQGTRLTVV.

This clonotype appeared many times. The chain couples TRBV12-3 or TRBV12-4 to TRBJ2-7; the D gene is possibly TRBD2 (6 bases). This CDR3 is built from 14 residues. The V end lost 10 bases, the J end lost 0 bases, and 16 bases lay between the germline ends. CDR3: CAMLRGRNSYEQYF. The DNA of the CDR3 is TGTGCCATGTTGCGGGGCCGGAACTCCTACGAGCAGTACTTC.

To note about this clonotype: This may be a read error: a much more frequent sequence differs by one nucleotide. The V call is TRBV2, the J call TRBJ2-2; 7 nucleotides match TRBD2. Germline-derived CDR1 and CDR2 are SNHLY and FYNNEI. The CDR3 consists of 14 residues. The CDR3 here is CASRSTRLSGELCF. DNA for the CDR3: TGTGCCAGCAGATCTACTAGGTTGAGCGGGGAGCTGTGTTTT.

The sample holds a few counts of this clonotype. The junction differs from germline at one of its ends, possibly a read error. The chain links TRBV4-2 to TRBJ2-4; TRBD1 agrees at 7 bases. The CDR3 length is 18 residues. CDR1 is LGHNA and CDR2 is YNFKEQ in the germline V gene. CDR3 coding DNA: TGTGCCAGCAGACAAGAACAGGGGCTGGCCTCAGCCAAAAACATTCAGTACTTC. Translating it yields CASRQEQGLASAKNIQYF.

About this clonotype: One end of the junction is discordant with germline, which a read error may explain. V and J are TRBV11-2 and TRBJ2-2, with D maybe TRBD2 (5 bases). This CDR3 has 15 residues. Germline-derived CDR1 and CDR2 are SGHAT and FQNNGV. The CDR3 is CASSPRSANTGELLF. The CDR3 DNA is TGTGCCAGCAGCCCCCGGTCAGCTAACACCGGGGAGCTGCTTTTT.

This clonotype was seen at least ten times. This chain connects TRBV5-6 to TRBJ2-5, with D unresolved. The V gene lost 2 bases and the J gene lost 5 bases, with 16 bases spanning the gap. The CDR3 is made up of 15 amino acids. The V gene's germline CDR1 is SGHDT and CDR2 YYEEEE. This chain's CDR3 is CASSFMPGSGETQYF. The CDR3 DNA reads TGTGCCAGCAGCTTCATGCCCGGGTCGGGCGAGACCCAGTACTTC.

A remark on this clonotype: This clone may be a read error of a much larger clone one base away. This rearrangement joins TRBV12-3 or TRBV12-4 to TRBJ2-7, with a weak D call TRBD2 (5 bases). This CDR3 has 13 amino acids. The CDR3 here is CASRPDSDYEQCF. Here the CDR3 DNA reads TGTGCCAGCCGACCCGACTCAGACTACGAGCAGTGCTTC.

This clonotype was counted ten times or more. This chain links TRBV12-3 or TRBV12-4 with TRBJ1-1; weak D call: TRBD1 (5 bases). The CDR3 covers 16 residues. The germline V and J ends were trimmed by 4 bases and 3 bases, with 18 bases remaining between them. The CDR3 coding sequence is TGTGCCAGCAGTTACTGGGACCCTCGGGGTGACACTGAAGCTTTCTTT. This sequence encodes CASSYWDPRGDTEAFF.